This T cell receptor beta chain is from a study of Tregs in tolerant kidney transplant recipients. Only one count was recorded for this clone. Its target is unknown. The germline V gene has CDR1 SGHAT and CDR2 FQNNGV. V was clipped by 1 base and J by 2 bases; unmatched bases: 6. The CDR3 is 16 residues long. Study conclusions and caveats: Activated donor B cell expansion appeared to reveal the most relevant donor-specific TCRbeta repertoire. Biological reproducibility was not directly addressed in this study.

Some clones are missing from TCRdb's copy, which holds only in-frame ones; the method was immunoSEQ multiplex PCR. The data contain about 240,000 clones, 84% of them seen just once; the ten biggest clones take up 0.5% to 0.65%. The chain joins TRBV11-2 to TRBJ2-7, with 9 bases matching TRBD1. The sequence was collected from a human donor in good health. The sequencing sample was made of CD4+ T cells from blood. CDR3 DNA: TGTGCCAGCAGCTTAGTGCGGACAGGGGAGACCTACGAGCAGTACTTC. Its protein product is CASSLVRTGETYEQYF.